Listed below are T cell receptor beta chains from one sample, sequenced in a study of T cell changes during pregnancy in multiple sclerosis. Using immunoSEQ multiplex PCR, the repertoire was profiled, and TCRdb retains in-frame clones only, with some absent. The sample holds tens of thousands of clones, roughly 90% seen once. Material: CD4+ T cells from peripheral blood mononuclear cells, obtained after pregnancy. All receptors come from a female donor in good health, enrolled as a control in a pregnancy study. The CDR3 runs from the conserved cysteine through the conserved F or W. A D gene is named only where the DNA matches it firmly. Size values are once, few and many counts, or a class for expanded clones, and some rows have none.

>-|TRBJ2-7|TRBV5-1|-
TGCGCCAGCAGTGAAGGCTCAGCGGGCTCCTACGAGCAGTACTTC
CASSEGSAGSYEQYF
>-|TRBJ1-5|TRBV7-8|once
TGTGCCAGCAGTCAAATCTCACAGGAGAATCAGCCCCAGCATTTT
CASSQISQENQPQHF
>TRBD2|TRBJ2-3|TRBV14|-
TGTGCCAGCAGCCAAGAGGTCCTAGCGGGCACAGATACGCAGTATTTT
CASSQEVLAGTDTQYF
>TRBD2|TRBJ2-3|TRBV28|-
TGTGCCAGCAGTTTTGCGGCGGGAGATTGGGCAGATACGCAGTATTTT
CASSFAAGDWADTQYF
>-|TRBJ2-7|TRBV18|-
TGTGCCAGCTCCCTTAAGGGAGAGGAGCAGTACTTC
CASSLKGEEQYF
>-|TRBJ2-7|TRBV28|-
TGTGCCGCTCAACCCGGGGGGCATCCTCTACTCTCCTACGAGCAGTACTTC
CAAQPGGHPLLSYEQYF
>TRBD1|TRBJ2-1|TRBV7-2|-
TGTGCCAGCAGCTTAGGCGACAGGGCCCGGGAGCAGTTCTTC
CASSLGDRAREQFF
>TRBD1|TRBJ1-5|TRBV6-5|-
TGTGCCAGCAGCCGGGACAGGGAAAATCAGCCCCAGCATTTT
CASSRDRENQPQHF
>-|TRBJ1-2|TRBV5-1|-
TGCGCCAGCAGCTTGGATGGGGGCTCGCGTGGCTACACCTTC
CASSLDGGSRGYTF
>TRBD1|TRBJ1-1|TRBV6-5|-
TGTGCCAGCAGTTACTCGGACAGGGTCGGGGACACTGAAGCTTTCTTT
CASSYSDRVGDTEAFF
>TRBD1|TRBJ1-1|TRBV11-1|-
TGTGCCAGCAGCTCGCGGGACAGGGTGGGTACTGAAGCTTTCTTT
CASSSRDRVGTEAFF
>-|TRBJ1-6|TRBV6-1|-
TGTGCCAGCAGTGAAGGAACTTCTAATTCACCCCTCCACTTT
CASSEGTSNSPLHF
>TRBD1|TRBJ1-2|TRBV28|-
TGTGCCAGCAGATACGGGACAGCTAACTATGGCTACACCTTC
CASRYGTANYGYTF
>TRBD1|TRBJ2-2|TRBV27|-
TGTGCCAGCAGGTGGACAGGGTACACCGGGGAGCTGTTTTTT
CASRWTGYTGELFF
>-|TRBJ1-6|TRBV6-5|few
TGTGCCAGCAGGGGCCTCGCAGCCCTCCACTTT
CASRGLAALHF
>TRBD1|TRBJ2-7|TRBV6-6|-
TGTGCCAGCAGTTCCCCCGTGGGACAGGCCGCCTACGAGCAGTACTTC
CASSSPVGQAAYEQYF
>-|TRBJ1-2|TRBV6-5|-
TGTGCCAGCAGTTACTCGCGGGGGCATAACTATGGCTACACCTTC
CASSYSRGHNYGYTF
>TRBD2|TRBJ2-3|TRBV30|-
TGTGCCTGGAGTGAGGGGACTACCACAGATACGCAGTATTTT
CAWSEGTTTDTQYF
>TRBD2|TRBJ2-7|TRBV28|-
TGTGCCAGCACCCATCGGGAGGGCATCTACGAGCAGTACTTC
CASTHREGIYEQYF
>-|TRBJ2-2|TRBV5-1|-
TGCGCCAGCAGCGTGGACTCGAGGGGGTCCACGAACACCGGGGAGCTGTTTTTT
CASSVDSRGSTNTGELFF
>-|TRBJ1-2|TRBV29-1|-
TGCAGCGTTCGGGGATCTAACTATGGCTACACCTTC
CSVRGSNYGYTF
>TRBD1|TRBJ1-6|TRBV30|-
TGTGCCTGGACCATGGACAGGGGGCGTTCACCCCTCCACTTT
CAWTMDRGRSPLHF
>-|TRBJ2-3|TRBV19|-
TGTGCCAGTAGTATAAGAGCGACAGTCGCAGATACGCAGTATTTT
CASSIRATVADTQYF
>TRBD2|TRBJ2-7|TRBV11-1|-
TGTGCCAGCAGCCGGGGAGGGATACAGGATACCTACGAGCAGTACTTC
CASSRGGIQDTYEQYF
>-|TRBJ2-7|TRBV2|once
TGTGCCAGCAGTGAGGTCAGGGCCTCCTACGAGCAGTACTTC
CASSEVRASYEQYF
>TRBD2|TRBJ2-1|TRBV5-1|-
TGCGCCAGCAGCTCGGCGGTGGGGGGGAGGAAGTACAATGAGCAGTTCTTC
CASSSAVGGRKYNEQFF
>TRBD2|TRBJ2-5|TRBV6-5|-
TGTGCCAGCAGTTACGTGACTAGCGGGGCGGAGGCCCAGTACTTC
CASSYVTSGAEAQYF
>-|TRBJ1-2|TRBV29-1|few
TGCAGCGTTGAGAAGGGAGGGTATGGCTACACCTTC
CSVEKGGYGYTF
>-|TRBJ1-4|TRBV30|-
TGTGCCTGGAGTACGGAAGAAAGCGGTCTAGAAAAACTGTTTTTT
CAWSTEESGLEKLFF
>-|TRBJ1-3|TRBV4-1|-
TGCGCCAGCAGCCAAGAAGCGGGAATTTATGGAAACACCATATATTTT
CASSQEAGIYGNTIYF
>TRBD1|TRBJ1-2|TRBV19|-
TGTGCCAGTAGCGGACCGGGACAGGGGGATTATGGCTACACCTTC
CASSGPGQGDYGYTF
>TRBD1|TRBJ1-3|TRBV18|-
TGTGCCAGCTCACCACTACAGGGGTCCCTTACCCTCTCTGGAAACACCATATATTTT
CASSPLQGSLTLSGNTIYF
>-|TRBJ2-2|TRBV7-3|-
TGTGCCAGCAGCTTCACAGGGTCGGACACCGGGGAGCTGTTTTTT
CASSFTGSDTGELFF
>-|TRBJ2-3|TRBV5-1|-
TGCGCCAGCAGCTTTCAGGGGGGAAGGACAGATACGCAGTATTTT
CASSFQGGRTDTQYF
>-|TRBJ1-2|TRBV19|-
TGTGCCAGTAGTCTGACAGCTAACTATGGCTACACCTTC
CASSLTANYGYTF
>-|TRBJ2-1|TRBV30|once
TGTGCCTGCACAACGGGAAGCTCCTACAATGAGCAGTTCTTC
CACTTGSSYNEQFF
>-|TRBJ1-6|TRBV5-8|-
TGTGCCAGCAGCTGCGCAGGCGAAAGCTCCTATAATTCACCCCTCCACTTT
CASSCAGESSYNSPLHF
>-|TRBJ2-3|TRBV28|-
TGTGCCAGCAGGATACTGAAGGAGGGCCGTTTATTCGATACGCAGTATTTT
CASRILKEGRLFDTQYF
>TRBD1|TRBJ1-1|TRBV11-3|-
TGTGCCAGCAGCTTACGGCTCGCAGGGGGTCACACTGAAGCTTTCTTT
CASSLRLAGGHTEAFF
>TRBD2|TRBJ2-5|TRBV28|-
TGTGCCAGCAGTTTTGAAGGGAGGGCCGAGACCCAGTACTTC
CASSFEGRAETQYF
>TRBD1|TRBJ2-7|TRBV6-6|-
TGTGCCAGCAGTCCCTGGACAGGGGGCTCCTACGAGCAGTACTTC
CASSPWTGGSYEQYF
>-|TRBJ2-1|TRBV7-9|-
TGTGCCAGCAGCAAGGAGTGGAGCTCCTACAATGAGCAGTTCTTC
CASSKEWSSYNEQFF
>TRBD1|TRBJ1-4|TRBV2|-
TGTGCCAGCAGCTTTGACAGGGGAATGAGTGAAAAACTGTTTTTT
CASSFDRGMSEKLFF
>TRBD1|TRBJ1-4|TRBV11-2|-
TGTGCCAGCAGCTTAAGGGGGACAGGGAATAATGAAAAACTGTTTTTT
CASSLRGTGNNEKLFF
>-|TRBJ1-6|TRBV5-1|-
TGCGCCAGCAGCTTGGGTCTAGCAGCTAACTCCTATAATTCACCCCTCCACTTT
CASSLGLAANSYNSPLHF